Below are 6 T cell receptor beta chains sequenced from a single sample in a study of OX40 agonist ivuxolimab in advanced cancers. Here immunoSEQ multiplex PCR was the method, and the copy in TCRdb shows in-frame clones only, minus some. The data show about 50,000 clones, with approximately 90% seen just once and about 0.58% held by the top ten. The specimen comprised CD4+ or CD8+ T cells sorted from blood, sampled in a trial of the OX40 agonist ivuxolimab. These receptors were collected from an adult with an advanced solid tumor such as melanoma, head and neck, liver or kidney cancer.

The chain combines TRBV5-1 with TRBJ2-1; perhaps TRBD2 as D (5 bases). The CDR3 is 17 amino acids. Germline V gene data show CDR1 as SGHRS and CDR2 as YFSETQ. V lost 1 base to trimming and J lost 0 bases, with 14 bases between them. In DNA, the CDR3 is TGCGCCAGCAGCTTGTCTCTGGCCGCGGGCTCCTACAATGAGCAGTTCTTC. Translation gives CASSLSLAAGSYNEQFF.

The chain recombines TRBV5-5 with TRBJ2-7, with a possible D match to TRBD2 (5 bases). The V end lost 1 base, the J end lost 0 bases, and 11 bases lay between the germline ends. The CDR3 covers 15 residues. The germline CDR1 and CDR2 sequences are SGHKS and YYEKEE (reference sequence). The CDR3 nucleotides read TGTGCCAGCAGCTTGATAGCGTTTAGCTCCTACGAGCAGTACTTC. It codes for CASSLIAFSSYEQYF.

This clone was picked up one time. The chain carries TRBV5-6 and TRBJ2-1, with 15 positions matching TRBD2. With 4 bases clipped from V and 9 bases from J, the junction kept 11 bases outside the gene matches. The CDR3 is 17 amino acids. Germline V gene sequence: CDR1 SGHDT, CDR2 YYEEEE. The CDR3: CASSGGGLAGGRGEQFF. The CDR3 DNA is TGTGCCAGCAGCGGGGGCGGACTAGCGGGAGGGCGTGGTGAGCAGTTCTTC.

This sequence joins TRBV5-1 and TRBJ2-7, with 12 bases identical to TRBD2. Germline trimming cut 4 bases from V and 4 bases from J; bases unmatched to any gene: 12. The germline V gene has CDR1 SGHRS and CDR2 YFSETQ. The CDR3 is made up of 17 amino acids. CDR3 nucleotides: TGCGCCAGCAGCCTGGGGACTAGCGGGCTTCGGGATTACGAGCAGTACTTC. Amino acid sequence: CASSLGTSGLRDYEQYF.

The chain employs TRBV7-9 and TRBJ2-7; 9 positions match TRBD2. CDR3 length equals 14 residues. Unmatched junction bases numbered 2, after V lost 4 bases and J lost 1 base. The germline gives CDR1 SEHNR, CDR2 FQNEAQ (reference sequence). Here the CDR3 DNA reads TGTGCCAGCAGCTCGACTAGCGGTTCCTACGAGCAGTACTTC. This gives the protein CASSSTSGSYEQYF.

The chain has TRBV28 and TRBJ2-7; no reliable D call. CDR3 length: 13 amino acids. Germline CDR1 is MDHEN and CDR2 is SYDVKM. Trimming cost V 4 bases and J 6 bases, with 13 bases left between them. The CDR3 protein is CASSSTPASEQYF. The DNA of the CDR3 is TGTGCCAGCAGTTCCACCCCCGCTAGCGAGCAGTACTTC.